These 20 T cell receptor beta chains were sequenced from one sample in a study of human versus mouse CDR3 diversity and MHC coevolution (dated by TCRdb to 2017 to 2019). Libraries were prepared through the immunoSEQ multiplex PCR assay. Here the immuneACCESS table is served through TCRdb, limited to in-frame sequences with V and J called. Missing clones are a known gap in these copies; in checked studies unresolved V genes cover under half, and the rest lacks a known reason. The sample table records tens of thousands of clones; just under 95% of these occur just once. The top ten constitute approximately 17% of the sample. Sequencing was done on a sample of naive CD4+ T cells from blood. The cell subset or site label corresponds to: CD45RO-negative CD62L-positive naive CD4 T cells. All receptors come from a person in their sixties in good health.

This clone was observed once. The chain carries TRBV7-9 and TRBJ2-6; 9 bases agree with TRBD1. Germline loops: CDR1 SEHNR, CDR2 FQNEAQ (reference sequence). This CDR3 spans 15 amino acids. J was trimmed by 11 bases and V by 1 base; bases with no gene match: 6. In nucleotides, the CDR3 is TGTGCCAGCAGCTTAGAGGGGACAGGGATTGACGTCCTGACTTTC. Translating gives CASSLEGTGIDVLTF.

The chain recombines TRBV5-1 with TRBJ2-5, with D tentatively TRBD2 (6 bases). With 0 bases removed from V and 11 bases from J, the gap between germline ends came to 20 bases. Germline CDR1 and CDR2: SGHRS and YFSETQ. The CDR3 totals 15 residues. The CDR3 loop is CASSLGVGPGREQYF. CDR3 sequence (DNA): TGCGCCAGCAGCTTGGGTGTAGGGCCGGGACGGGAGCAGTACTTC.

This chain connects TRBV7-9 to TRBJ2-4, with 7 bases identical to TRBD1. The V segment lost 5 bases and the J segment 0 bases; nucleotides outside the gene matches: 4. Germline V gives CDR1 SEHNR, CDR2 FQNEAQ (reference sequence). The CDR3 totals 15 residues. The CDR3 region is CASSANRGAKNIQYF. CDR3 coding DNA: TGTGCCAGCAGCGCAAACAGGGGAGCCAAAAACATTCAGTACTTC.

The chain couples TRBV11-1 to TRBJ1-1, with TRBD1 identical over 7 bases. CDR1 SGHAT and CDR2 FQDESV come from the germline V gene (reference sequence). Unmatched junction bases numbered 7, after V lost 3 bases and J lost 0 bases. The CDR3 contains 16 residues. Here the CDR3 reads CASSFRQGTLNTEAFF. CDR3 sequence (DNA): TGTGCCAGCAGCTTCCGACAGGGTACTTTGAACACTGAAGCTTTCTTT.

The chain recombines TRBV11-3 with TRBJ2-1, with TRBD2 identical over 8 bases. Germline V gene lookup returns CDR1 SGHNT and CDR2 YENEEA. V lost 6 bases to trimming and J lost 13 bases; unmatched junction nucleotides: 5. This CDR3 has 11 residues. Written as DNA, the CDR3 is TGTGCCAGCAGATCCGGGACTAGTCAGTTCTTC. It encodes CASRSGTSQFF.

The V and J genes are TRBV2 and TRBJ2-7; perhaps TRBD2 as D (6 bases). This CDR3 region has 12 residues. V was trimmed by 5 bases and J by 5 bases, leaving 10 bases between them. CDR1 SNHLY and CDR2 FYNNEI come from the germline V gene. The CDR3 is CASSISGNEQYF. For the CDR3, the DNA is TGTGCCAGCAGTATTAGCGGCAACGAGCAGTACTTC.

The J gene is TRBJ2-5, the V gene TRBV2; D might be TRBD1 (6 bases). V gave up 4 bases and J gave up 5 bases, with 17 bases separating them. Germline V lookup: CDR1 SNHLY, CDR2 FYNNEI. This CDR3 has 15 residues. The CDR3 DNA follows: TGTGCCAGCAGTGCAAACAGGGAGCCCATGGAGACCCAGTACTTC. It codes for CASSANREPMETQYF.

The gene calls are TRBV18 and TRBJ2-1; 10 positions agree with TRBD2. The J segment lost 7 bases and the V segment lost 0 bases, leaving 0 bases of the junction unmatched. The CDR3 is 14 amino acids. CDR1 KGHSH and CDR2 LQKENI come from the germline V gene. In DNA form, the CDR3 reads TGTGCCAGCTCACCACCGGGACTAGCGAATGAGCAGTTCTTC. As protein: CASSPPGLANEQFF.

The V gene is TRBV5-6, the J gene TRBJ2-7; D is unresolved. Per the germline V gene, CDR1 is SGHDT and CDR2 is YYEEEE. Trimming stripped 5 bases from V and 0 bases from J, with 9 bases between. This CDR3 has 13 residues. The CDR3 spells CASSPEVSYEQYF. The CDR3 DNA reads as TGTGCCAGCAGTCCTGAGGTCTCCTACGAGCAGTACTTC.

This sequence joins TRBV5-1 and TRBJ2-2; TRBD2 agrees at 12 bases. The V and J ends lost 3 bases and 1 base, in that order; junction bases with no gene match: 4. Germline V CDR1 and CDR2: SGHRS, YFSETQ. CDR3 length: 17 amino acids. This CDR3 reads CASSYGLAGMNTGELFF. CDR3 nucleotide sequence: TGCGCCAGCAGCTACGGACTAGCGGGGATGAACACCGGGGAGCTGTTTTTT.

The rearrangement links TRBV9 to TRBJ2-3, with 8 bases identical to TRBD1. This CDR3 region has 13 residues. The V gene's germline CDR1 is SGDLS and CDR2 YYNGEE. The trim removed 1 base at V and 10 bases at J, leaving 5 bases unmatched. The CDR3 loop reads CASSVSTGEAQYF. CDR3 nucleotides: TGTGCCAGCAGCGTATCGACAGGGGAGGCGCAGTATTTT.

This chain joins TRBV5-6 and TRBJ2-7; weak D call: TRBD1 (8 bases). CDR3 length: 15 amino acids. The germline V and J ends were trimmed by 2 bases and 5 bases, with 17 bases remaining between them. Germline-derived CDR1 and CDR2 are SGHDT and YYEEEE. The CDR3 spells CASSLRTGRANEQYF. The CDR3 DNA sequence: TGTGCCAGCAGCTTAAGGACAGGGAGGGCAAACGAGCAGTACTTC.

V and J are TRBV7-2 and TRBJ2-2; the match to TRBD1 covers 11 bases. The ends lost 2 bases at V and 6 bases at J; junction bases unmatched: 2. The CDR3 is 15 amino acids. Germline V gives CDR1 SGHTA, CDR2 FQGNSA. The CDR3 bases are TGTGCCAGCAGCTTAAGGGGACAGGGGGCCGGGGAGCTGTTTTTT. This gives the protein CASSLRGQGAGELFF.

V usage is TRBV15 and J usage is TRBJ2-7; D is perhaps TRBD1 (6 bases). The CDR3 has 17 amino acids. The germline V gene has CDR1 LNHNV and CDR2 YYDKDF (reference sequence). Trimming shortened V by 3 bases and J by 1 base, and 19 bases separated the two germline ends. This chain's CDR3 is CATSSPEKGEGSYEQYF. CDR3 bases: TGTGCCACCAGCAGCCCGGAAAAGGGGGAAGGGTCCTACGAGCAGTACTTC. Full variable domain (rest looked up from reference TRBV15 and TRBJ2-7): DAMVIQNPRYQVTQFGKPVTLSCSQTLNHNVMYWYQQKSSQAPKLLFHYYDKDFNNEADTPDNFQSRRPNTSFCFLDIRSPGLGDTAMYLCATSSPEKGEGSYEQYFGPGTRLTVT.

Only a few counts were recorded for this clone. V gene TRBV29-1 combines with J gene TRBJ2-1, with 8 bases that match TRBD1. V dropped 7 bases and J dropped 10; count of bases not matched to a gene: 21. Germline-derived CDR1 and CDR2 are SQVTM and ANQGSEA. This CDR3 spans 16 amino acids. CDR3 in DNA: TGCAGCGGAGATGACAGGGGTCCATCAGGGGTAGAGGAGCAGTTCTTC. It specifies CSGDDRGPSGVEEQFF.

J is TRBJ2-2 and V is TRBV9; 10 bases line up with TRBD1. Trimming cost V 0 bases and J 7 bases; bases outside gene matches: 3. The length of the CDR3 is 15 residues. Per germline, CDR1 SGDLS and CDR2 YYNGEE. The CDR3 nucleotides read TGTGCCAGCAGCGTAGAGACAGGGGGCATCGGGGAGCTGTTTTTT. Its translation: CASSVETGGIGELFF.

The chain carries TRBV5-6 and TRBJ2-3; 9 bases are a match to TRBD2. The CDR3 is made up of 16 amino acids. Trimming removed 0 bases from V and 5 bases from J; junction bases left unmatched: 7. From germline, CDR1 is SGHDT and CDR2 YYEEEE. CDR3 residues: CASSLASGRRGDTQYF. The CDR3 DNA reads TGTGCCAGCAGCTTGGCCAGCGGGAGGCGGGGAGATACGCAGTATTTT.

This clone was observed once. CDR3 in amino acids: CATSRREGLIYEQYF. The DNA of the CDR3 is TGTGCCACCAGTCGCCGGGAGGGCTTGATCTACGAGCAGTACTTC. V gene TRBV15 combines with J gene TRBJ2-7; the match to TRBD2 covers 8 bases. The V gene's germline CDR1 is LNHNV and CDR2 YYDKDF (reference sequence). Trimming took 6 bases from V and 3 from J; bases not matched to a gene: 10. The CDR3 has 15 amino acids.

The V and J genes are TRBV7-2 and TRBJ1-1; no definite D call. The germline V gene encodes CDR1 SGHTA and CDR2 FQGNSA. V was cut by 2 bases and J by 3 bases, with 10 bases left in between. The CDR3 contains 14 residues. The CDR3 nucleotides are TGTGCCAGCAGCTTACTTCCGGGAGACACTGAAGCTTTCTTT. It yields the protein CASSLLPGDTEAFF.

The gene calls are TRBV7-9 and TRBJ1-3, with D perhaps TRBD1 (5 bases). CDR1 and CDR2 (germline): SEHNR, FQNEAQ (reference sequence). CDR3 length: 15 amino acids. V gave up 1 base and J gave up 2 bases, with 9 bases separating them. The CDR3 coding sequence is TGTGCCAGCAGCTTAGGTCAGGGCGCTGGAAACACCATATATTTT. It translates to CASSLGQGAGNTIYF.